These 19 T cell receptor beta chains came from one sample sequenced in a study of shared clonotypes between healthy human individuals. Profiled with immunoSEQ multiplex PCR; TCRdb holds only in-frame clones, not every one. Found here are 800,000 to 950,000 clones, 95% to 97% of them singletons; the top ten hold around 0.25%. Naive CD8 cells, CD45RO-negative and positively selected for CCR7, excluded terminally differentiated effector memory CD45RA+ cells. Sequencing was done on a sample of naive CD8+ T cells sorted from blood. The receptors derive from a man aged 25-40 years in good health.

The V call is TRBV13, the J call TRBJ2-5, with D hard to call. The CDR3 totals 13 residues. The germline V and J ends were trimmed by 5 bases and 2 bases, with 9 bases remaining between them. The germline gives CDR1 PRHDT, CDR2 FYEKMQ (reference sequence). Here the CDR3 reads CASSVEGQETQYF. CDR3 nucleotides: TGTGCCAGCAGCGTGGAAGGGCAAGAGACCCAGTACTTC.

This chain joins TRBV7-9 and TRBJ1-1; 8 positions match TRBD1. Germline CDR1 SEHNR, CDR2 FQNEAQ (reference sequence). The CDR3 runs to 14 residues. J gave up 1 base and V 3 bases, and 1 base lay outside the gene matches. The CDR3 loop is CASSLDRANTEAFF. CDR3 bases: TGTGCCAGCAGCTTGGACAGGGCGAACACTGAAGCTTTCTTT.

Comments on this clone: Other DNA sequences in this sample translate to the same CDR3. CDR3 nucleotides: TGCGCCAGCAGCTTGGGACAGGGGGATCAGCCCCAGCATTTT. Encoded protein: CASSLGQGDQPQHF. The rearrangement links TRBV5-1 to TRBJ1-5; 9 bases match TRBD1. The V gene's germline CDR1 is SGHRS and CDR2 YFSETQ. This CDR3 has 14 residues. Trimming took 0 bases from V and 5 from J; bases not matched to a gene: 0. Full variable domain (remainder filled in from reference TRBV5-1 and TRBJ1-5): KAGVTQTPRYLIKTRGQQVTLSCSPISGHRSVSWYQQTPGQGLQFLFEYFSETQRNKGNFPGRFSGRQFSNSRSEMNVSTLELGDSALYLCASSLGQGDQPQHFGDGTRLSIL.

V gene TRBV16 combines with J gene TRBJ2-3; D is uncertain. The CDR3 spans 14 residues. Per germline, CDR1 KGHSY and CDR2 FQNENV. V was clipped by 2 bases and J by 4 bases, with 10 bases between them. The CDR3 here is CASSQQSVADTQYF. The CDR3 coding sequence is TGTGCCAGCAGCCAACAATCGGTGGCAGATACGCAGTATTTT. The full variable domain, with the rest looked up from reference TRBV16 and TRBJ2-3, is GEEVAQTPKHLVRGEGQKAKLYCAPIKGHSYVFWYQQVLKNEFKFLISFQNENVFDETGMPKERFSAKCLPNSPCSLEIQATKLEDSAVYFCASSQQSVADTQYFGPGTRLTVL.

This chain connects TRBV7-2 to TRBJ2-1; 12 bases are a match to TRBD2. The V segment lost 5 bases and the J segment 4 bases; nucleotides outside the gene matches: 15. Germline V lookup: CDR1 SGHTA, CDR2 FQGNSA. CDR3 length: 19 amino acids. DNA for the CDR3: TGTGCCAGCAGCCCTGGATCACTAGCGGGAGGCGGGCCATACAATGAGCAGTTCTTC. Protein: CASSPGSLAGGGPYNEQFF.

The chain recombines TRBV11-3 with TRBJ2-7, with D unresolved. V gave up 3 bases and J gave up 2 bases, with 8 bases separating them. Looked up from germline, CDR1 is SGHNT and CDR2 is YENEEA. CDR3 length: 13 amino acids. CDR3 in amino acids: CASSLSFTYEQYF. In DNA, the CDR3 is TGTGCCAGCAGCTTGTCCTTCACCTACGAGCAGTACTTC.

The CDR3, as DNA: TGCGCCAGCAGCCAATCGACAGGGGAGAGAGAGACCCAGTACTTC. The encoded protein is CASSQSTGERETQYF. The V call is TRBV4-3, the J call TRBJ2-5; 8 bases match TRBD1. After removal of 2 bases from V and 4 bases from J, the junction contained 6 bases not matched to a gene. Germline-derived CDR1 and CDR2 are LGHNA and YSLEER. The CDR3 runs 15 residues.

The V call is TRBV28, the J call TRBJ2-7; the D gene is possibly TRBD2 (6 bases). CDR3 size: 13 residues. Germline lookup yields CDR1 MDHEN and CDR2 SYDVKM. The V end was cut by 8 bases, the J end by 2 bases, with 13 bases between. DNA of the CDR3: TGTGCCAGCCGGCGGGACCCCACCTACGAGCAGTACTTC. It translates to CASRRDPTYEQYF.

This clone was observed once. This chain uses TRBV28 with TRBJ2-3, with D perhaps matching TRBD2 (6 bases). The CDR3 loop spans 15 amino acids. Germline loops: CDR1 MDHEN, CDR2 SYDVKM. Deletions cut 6 bases from V and 1 base from J, with 14 bases between. The CDR3 nucleotides read TGTGCCAGCAGGATAACATGGGAGGGCACAGATACGCAGTATTTT. Translating gives CASRITWEGTDTQYF.

As for this clone: Other DNA sequences of this sample code for an identical CDR3. V gene TRBV18 combines with J gene TRBJ2-7; no firm D call. Trimming took 2 bases from V and 2 from J, leaving 7 bases between them. The germline gives CDR1 KGHSH, CDR2 LQKENI. The CDR3 has 13 residues. In nucleotides, the CDR3 is TGTGCCAGCTCACCATTGGGTACCTACGAGCAGTACTTC. Translating gives CASSPLGTYEQYF.

This rearrangement joins TRBV10-3 to TRBJ2-3, with 11 nucleotides matching TRBD2. The CDR3 has 15 amino acids. V was pared by 3 bases and J by 6 bases, with 5 bases of the junction left unmatched. Germline assignment: CDR1 ENHRY and CDR2 SYGVKD. Written as DNA, the CDR3 is TGTGCCATCAGTGATATAGCGGGAGGGCCCGATACGCAGTATTTT. It yields the protein CAISDIAGGPDTQYF.

The genes are TRBV5-6 and TRBJ1-5; D not certain. This CDR3 comprises 15 residues. Germline CDR1 reads SGHDT; CDR2 reads YYEEEE. Trimming removed 0 bases from V and 5 bases from J, with 12 bases in between. CDR3 sequence: CASSLALEGYQPQHF. The CDR3 DNA reads as TGTGCCAGCAGCTTGGCCCTTGAGGGATATCAGCCCCAGCATTTT.

The rearrangement links TRBV9 to TRBJ2-1; tentatively, D is TRBD2 (6 bases). CDR1 and CDR2 from the germline V gene are SGDLS and YYNGEE. The CDR3 spans 14 residues. Trimming took off 4 bases at V and 6 bases at J, with 14 bases between the two ends. CDR3 loop: CASSSSGSGNEQFF. The CDR3 DNA is TGTGCCAGCAGCTCATCCGGGAGCGGCAATGAGCAGTTCTTC.

The chain uses TRBV23-1 and TRBJ2-7; 8 nucleotides match TRBD1. TRBV23-1 is sorted into the ORF group, with uncertain function. V trimming: 6 bases; J trimming: 1 base; junction bases outside the gene matches: 8. The CDR3 consists of 15 residues. CDR3 nucleotide sequence: TGCGCCAGCAGGAGAAGTAGGACAGGGTCCTACGAGCAGTACTTC. The encoded protein is CASRRSRTGSYEQYF.

The rearrangement links TRBV29-1 to TRBJ1-2; 9 nucleotides agree with TRBD1. The CDR3 loop spans 14 amino acids. Germline values: CDR1 SQVTM, CDR2 ANQGSEA. V lost 1 base and J lost 2; bases outside the gene matches: 2. CDR3 nucleotides: TGCAGCGTTGAAGGACAGGGGGACAACTATGGCTACACCTTC. Translating gives CSVEGQGDNYGYTF.

This clone was observed once. This chain joins TRBV25-1 and TRBJ2-7; D may be TRBD2 (5 bases). The CDR3 has 12 residues. Looked up from germline, CDR1 is MGHDK and CDR2 is SYGVNS. V was pared by 8 bases and J by 2 bases, with 10 bases between. This CDR3 reads CASRGSPYEQYF. The CDR3 nucleotides read TGTGCCAGCCGGGGATCCCCCTACGAGCAGTACTTC.

V usage is TRBV7-8 and J usage is TRBJ2-2; 9 bases fit TRBD2. In germline, CDR1 is SGHVS, CDR2 FQNEAQ. This CDR3 is 17 amino acids long. V shed 1 base, J shed 5 bases, and the junction held 8 bases outside the gene matches. CDR3 in DNA: TGTGCCAGCAGCTTAGGAGCGGGGGGCGAATTGACCGGGGAGCTGTTTTTT. Amino acid sequence: CASSLGAGGELTGELFF.

Turning to this clone: Distinct nucleotide sequences in the sample also encode this CDR3. The chain has TRBV11-2 and TRBJ2-1; no definite D call. Deletions cut 3 bases from V and 7 bases from J, with 4 bases between. Germline CDR1 and CDR2: SGHAT and FQNNGV. This CDR3 region has 11 residues. The CDR3 reads CASSLQNEQFF. CDR3 sequence (DNA): TGTGCCAGCAGCTTGCAAAATGAGCAGTTCTTC. The full variable domain, in which reference TRBV11-2 and TRBJ2-1 provide the parts outside the CDR3, is EAGVAQSPRYKIIEKRQSVAFWCNPISGHATLYWYQQILGQGPKLLIQFQNNGVVDDSQLPKDRFSAERLKGVDSTLKIQPAKLEDSAVYLCASSLQNEQFFGPGTRLTVL.

For this clone: The junction differs from germline at one of its ends, possibly a read error. The gene calls are TRBV11-2 and TRBJ2-7; TRBD1 aligns across 11 bases. The germline V gene has CDR1 SGHAT and CDR2 FQNNGV. This CDR3 has 16 residues. CDR3 residues: CANSLGDRGAPYEQYF. The CDR3 nucleotides read TGTGCCAACAGCTTAGGGGACAGGGGGGCTCCCTACGAGCAGTACTTC.